The next 23 T cell receptor beta chains were all read from a single sample in a study of blood T cell repertoires in COVID-19. Repertoires were generated with immunoSEQ multiplex PCR, while TCRdb's copy carries only in-frame clones and drops some. The data show a few hundred thousand clones, 75% to 90% seen once. Sequencing used PBMCs or T cells enriched from blood (not recorded which). The source of these receptors is a man in his forties or fifties who had recovered from COVID-19.

V is TRBV19 and J is TRBJ2-1; 9 bases are shared with TRBD2. The CDR3 extends over 13 amino acids. The germline gives CDR1 LNHDA, CDR2 SQIVND (reference sequence). Trimming at V came to 3 bases and at J to 13 bases, leaving 7 bases not matched to a gene. CDR3 residues: CASSIGLARFQFF. CDR3 coding DNA: TGTGCCAGTAGTATCGGACTAGCGAGATTCCAGTTCTTC.

This chain joins TRBV29-1 and TRBJ2-4, with TRBD1 identical over 8 bases. The CDR3 totals 18 residues. Germline assignment: CDR1 SQVTM and CDR2 ANQGSEA. After removal of 4 bases from V and 1 base from J, the junction contained 15 bases not matched to a gene. The CDR3 DNA reads TGCAGCGTTGCGGGCGGATCCGGACAGGGCAGGGCCAAAAACATTCAGTACTTC. It translates to CSVAGGSGQGRAKNIQYF.

This clone showed up just a few times. The gene calls are TRBV6-2 or TRBV6-3 and TRBJ2-2; the D is unclear. The ends were cut back, 4 bases at V and 2 bases at J, with 5 bases in the middle. Germline values: CDR1 MNHEY, CDR2 SVGEGT. This CDR3 comprises 13 residues. CDR3 sequence: CASSLRNTGELFF. Here the CDR3 DNA reads TGTGCCAGCAGTTTGAGAAACACCGGGGAGCTGTTTTTT.

The chain joins TRBV2 to TRBJ1-2; TRBD1 matches at 7 bases. CDR1 is SNHLY and CDR2 is FYNNEI in the germline V gene. This CDR3 comprises 13 residues. J lost 4 bases, V lost 3 bases, and 2 bases had no gene match. The CDR3, as DNA: TGTGCCAGCAGTGACCAGGGGGTCTATGGCTACACCTTC. Translation gives CASSDQGVYGYTF.

This clone was observed once. The chain has TRBV30 and TRBJ1-2; 9 nucleotides line up with TRBD1. V trimming: 7 bases; J trimming: 8 bases; junction bases outside the gene matches: 14. Germline V gene data show CDR1 as GTSNPN and CDR2 as SVGIG (reference sequence). The CDR3 totals 14 residues. The CDR3 DNA is TGTGCCTTCGGACAGGGGAGAGGGCATCGAGGCTACACCTTC. This encodes CAFGQGRGHRGYTF.

V is TRBV10-2 and J is TRBJ2-1; TRBD1 is a possible D gene (5 bases). CDR3 length equals 14 residues. Looked up from germline, CDR1 is WSHSY and CDR2 is SAAADI. V was shortened by 2 bases and J by 12 bases, with 17 bases between the two germline ends. The CDR3 bases are TGCGCCAGCAGTGAGACAGCAGGGTTTATGAGGCAGTTCTTC. This codes for CASSETAGFMRQFF.

This clone has a handful of counts. This chain joins TRBV3-1 (or the pseudogene TRBV3-2) and TRBJ2-3; TRBD2 aligns across 7 bases. Losses at the gene ends were 1 base for V and 2 bases for J; bases not matched to a gene: 21. Germline lookup yields CDR1 LGHDT and CDR2 YNNKEL (reference sequence). The CDR3 spans 21 residues. The CDR3 loop reads CASSQGLPLGGVPSITDTQYF. The CDR3 DNA reads as TGTGCCAGCAGCCAAGGTCTCCCTTTGGGGGGGGTCCCCAGCATCACAGATACGCAGTATTTT.

This chain uses TRBV5-6 with TRBJ2-4; TRBD1 agrees at 9 bases. Germline loops: CDR1 SGHDT, CDR2 YYEEEE. Trimming cost V 2 bases and J 9 bases; bases outside gene matches: 12. The CDR3 contains 16 residues. The CDR3 nucleotides are TGTGCCAGCAGCTTTAGGGGACAGGGCCTCGGGGGCATTCAGTACTTC. The encoded protein is CASSFRGQGLGGIQYF.

This chain uses TRBV6-5 with TRBJ1-2; a possible D gene is TRBD1 (6 bases). CDR3 size: 14 residues. V lost 7 bases to trimming and J lost 6 bases, with 18 bases between them. Germline V gene lookup returns CDR1 MNHEY and CDR2 SVGAGI. The CDR3 DNA reads TGTGCCAGCACCAGGACCGGGACAAATAATGGCTACACCTTC. Translating it yields CASTRTGTNNGYTF.

The rearrangement joins TRBV10-2 to TRBJ1-2; maybe TRBD1 (5 bases). V was clipped by 0 bases and J by 4 bases, with 9 bases between them. CDR1 is WSHSY and CDR2 is SAAADI in the germline V gene. The CDR3 extends over 14 amino acids. The CDR3 region has the DNA TGCGCCAGCAGTGAGTCGCAGGGTTTCTATGGCTACACCTTC. This translates into CASSESQGFYGYTF.

The gene calls are TRBV2 and TRBJ1-4, with TRBD1 matching 9 bases. V was pared by 7 bases and J by 1 base, with 10 bases of the junction left unmatched. The CDR3 contains 17 residues. The germline V gene encodes CDR1 SNHLY and CDR2 FYNNEI. CDR3 region: CASTRLRQGGTNEKLFF. The CDR3 coding sequence is TGTGCCAGCACCCGCTTGAGACAGGGGGGAACTAATGAAAAACTGTTTTTT.

The V call is TRBV9, the J call TRBJ1-2; D uncertain. CDR1 and CDR2 from the germline V gene are SGDLS and YYNGEE. The germline V and J ends were trimmed by 0 bases and 4 bases, with 10 bases remaining between them. The CDR3 spans 14 residues. The CDR3 loop reads CASSVGGRSYGYTF. The CDR3 region has the DNA TGTGCCAGCAGCGTAGGAGGCCGTTCCTATGGCTACACCTTC.

The chain has TRBV19 and TRBJ2-1; 7 bases are a match to TRBD2. The germline gives CDR1 LNHDA, CDR2 SQIVND (reference sequence). V was clipped by 2 bases and J by 4 bases; unmatched bases: 8. CDR3 size: 16 residues. Here the CDR3 DNA reads TGTGCCAGTAGTATAATTGGGGGGGGTCTTTACAATGAGCAGTTCTTC. Translating it yields CASSIIGGGLYNEQFF. The full variable domain, completed using reference TRBV19 and TRBJ2-1, is DGGITQSPKYLFRKEGQNVTLSCEQNLNHDAMYWYRQDPGQGLRLIYYSQIVNDFQKGDIAEGYSVSREKKESFPLTVTSAQKNPTAFYLCASSIIGGGLYNEQFFGPGTRLTVL.

CDR3: CASSAGTGGYEQFF. The CDR3 region has the DNA TGTGCCAGCAGCGCCGGGACAGGGGGGTATGAGCAGTTCTTC. The V and J genes are TRBV9 and TRBJ2-1, with TRBD1 matching over 11 bases. This CDR3 comprises 14 residues. Germline lookup yields CDR1 SGDLS and CDR2 YYNGEE. The V gene end was trimmed by 3 bases and the J gene end by 8 bases; junction bases not matched to a gene: 4.

The V gene is TRBV7-3, the J gene TRBJ2-7, with D perhaps matching TRBD1 (6 bases). Trimming took 1 base from V and 3 from J, leaving 10 bases between them. This CDR3 spans 14 amino acids. The V gene's germline CDR1 is SGHTA and CDR2 FQGTGA. The CDR3 spells CASSLRGGGYEQYF. DNA for the CDR3: TGTGCCAGCAGCTTAAGAGGGGGTGGCTACGAGCAGTACTTC.

The table lists this clone with a few counts. The chain employs TRBV20-1 and TRBJ1-2; 8 nucleotides match TRBD1. The CDR3 extends over 13 amino acids. Losses at the gene ends were 3 bases for V and 6 bases for J; bases not matched to a gene: 6. The germline CDR1 and CDR2 sequences are DFQATT and SNEGSKA (reference sequence). This CDR3 reads CSASWGQEDGYTF. CDR3 DNA: TGCAGTGCTAGTTGGGGACAGGAGGATGGCTACACCTTC.

The DNA of the CDR3 is TGTGCCAGCCGAAGAGGGACAGAACCACGGGACACTGAAGCTTTCTTT. Protein product: CASRRGTEPRDTEAFF. This sequence joins TRBV2 and TRBJ1-1, with TRBD1 identical over 7 bases. Unmatched junction bases numbered 15, after V lost 8 bases and J lost 3 bases. The CDR3 is 16 residues long. Per the germline V gene, CDR1 is SNHLY and CDR2 is FYNNEI.

The chain couples TRBV4-2 to TRBJ1-1; 9 nucleotides match TRBD1. The V and J ends lost 4 bases and 1 base, in that order; junction bases with no gene match: 7. Germline CDR1 is LGHNA and CDR2 is YNFKEQ. The CDR3 length is 16 residues. The CDR3 region has the DNA TGTGCCAGCAGCCGAGAGCCGGGACAGGGGAACACTGAAGCTTTCTTT. This gives the protein CASSREPGQGNTEAFF.

The V gene is TRBV12-3 or TRBV12-4, the J gene TRBJ1-3; TRBD1 is a possible D gene (5 bases). V dropped 6 bases and J dropped 7 bases, with 13 bases sitting between them. The CDR3 contains 13 residues. The CDR3 nucleotides are TGTGCCAGCAGCAGCTCCCGGGGGAACACCATATATTTT. This translates into CASSSSRGNTIYF.

The J gene is TRBJ1-5, the V gene TRBV12-5; TRBD1 agrees at 11 bases. The CDR3 extends over 17 amino acids. CDR1 is LGHNT and CDR2 is FRNRAP in the germline V gene. V lost 3 bases, J lost 2 bases, and 6 bases stayed unmatched. CDR3 amino acids: CASGFRTGGNGNQPQHF. The CDR3 DNA sequence: TGTGCTAGTGGTTTCCGGACAGGGGGCAATGGCAATCAGCCCCAGCATTTT.

This rearrangement joins TRBV10-3 to TRBJ1-6; D uncertain. V was shortened by 11 bases and J by 2 bases, with 13 bases between the two germline ends. CDR3 length equals 14 residues. Germline CDR1 and CDR2: ENHRY and SYGVKD. The CDR3 DNA is TGTGCCTCGTTTCTGGGCACCTATAATTCACCCCTCCACTTT. Residues: CASFLGTYNSPLHF.

This chain connects TRBV7-9 to TRBJ1-2; 8 bases agree with TRBD1. The CDR3 length is 18 residues. In germline, CDR1 is SEHNR, CDR2 FQNEAQ (reference sequence). With V trimmed by 4 bases and J by 0 bases, 13 bases remained unmatched. The CDR3 bases are TGTGCCAGCAGCTCGACAGGGGCAACTACCGGGCCTAACTATGGCTACACCTTC. Its protein product is CASSSTGATTGPNYGYTF.

The chain is built from TRBV9 and TRBJ2-3, with 12 bases aligning to TRBD2. The CDR3 spans 15 residues. V gave up 4 bases and J gave up 6 bases; unmatched junction bases: 6. Germline CDR1 reads SGDLS; CDR2 reads YYNGEE. The CDR3 here is CASSSLAGGKDTQYF. CDR3 bases: TGTGCCAGCAGCTCCCTAGCGGGGGGGAAGGATACGCAGTATTTT.